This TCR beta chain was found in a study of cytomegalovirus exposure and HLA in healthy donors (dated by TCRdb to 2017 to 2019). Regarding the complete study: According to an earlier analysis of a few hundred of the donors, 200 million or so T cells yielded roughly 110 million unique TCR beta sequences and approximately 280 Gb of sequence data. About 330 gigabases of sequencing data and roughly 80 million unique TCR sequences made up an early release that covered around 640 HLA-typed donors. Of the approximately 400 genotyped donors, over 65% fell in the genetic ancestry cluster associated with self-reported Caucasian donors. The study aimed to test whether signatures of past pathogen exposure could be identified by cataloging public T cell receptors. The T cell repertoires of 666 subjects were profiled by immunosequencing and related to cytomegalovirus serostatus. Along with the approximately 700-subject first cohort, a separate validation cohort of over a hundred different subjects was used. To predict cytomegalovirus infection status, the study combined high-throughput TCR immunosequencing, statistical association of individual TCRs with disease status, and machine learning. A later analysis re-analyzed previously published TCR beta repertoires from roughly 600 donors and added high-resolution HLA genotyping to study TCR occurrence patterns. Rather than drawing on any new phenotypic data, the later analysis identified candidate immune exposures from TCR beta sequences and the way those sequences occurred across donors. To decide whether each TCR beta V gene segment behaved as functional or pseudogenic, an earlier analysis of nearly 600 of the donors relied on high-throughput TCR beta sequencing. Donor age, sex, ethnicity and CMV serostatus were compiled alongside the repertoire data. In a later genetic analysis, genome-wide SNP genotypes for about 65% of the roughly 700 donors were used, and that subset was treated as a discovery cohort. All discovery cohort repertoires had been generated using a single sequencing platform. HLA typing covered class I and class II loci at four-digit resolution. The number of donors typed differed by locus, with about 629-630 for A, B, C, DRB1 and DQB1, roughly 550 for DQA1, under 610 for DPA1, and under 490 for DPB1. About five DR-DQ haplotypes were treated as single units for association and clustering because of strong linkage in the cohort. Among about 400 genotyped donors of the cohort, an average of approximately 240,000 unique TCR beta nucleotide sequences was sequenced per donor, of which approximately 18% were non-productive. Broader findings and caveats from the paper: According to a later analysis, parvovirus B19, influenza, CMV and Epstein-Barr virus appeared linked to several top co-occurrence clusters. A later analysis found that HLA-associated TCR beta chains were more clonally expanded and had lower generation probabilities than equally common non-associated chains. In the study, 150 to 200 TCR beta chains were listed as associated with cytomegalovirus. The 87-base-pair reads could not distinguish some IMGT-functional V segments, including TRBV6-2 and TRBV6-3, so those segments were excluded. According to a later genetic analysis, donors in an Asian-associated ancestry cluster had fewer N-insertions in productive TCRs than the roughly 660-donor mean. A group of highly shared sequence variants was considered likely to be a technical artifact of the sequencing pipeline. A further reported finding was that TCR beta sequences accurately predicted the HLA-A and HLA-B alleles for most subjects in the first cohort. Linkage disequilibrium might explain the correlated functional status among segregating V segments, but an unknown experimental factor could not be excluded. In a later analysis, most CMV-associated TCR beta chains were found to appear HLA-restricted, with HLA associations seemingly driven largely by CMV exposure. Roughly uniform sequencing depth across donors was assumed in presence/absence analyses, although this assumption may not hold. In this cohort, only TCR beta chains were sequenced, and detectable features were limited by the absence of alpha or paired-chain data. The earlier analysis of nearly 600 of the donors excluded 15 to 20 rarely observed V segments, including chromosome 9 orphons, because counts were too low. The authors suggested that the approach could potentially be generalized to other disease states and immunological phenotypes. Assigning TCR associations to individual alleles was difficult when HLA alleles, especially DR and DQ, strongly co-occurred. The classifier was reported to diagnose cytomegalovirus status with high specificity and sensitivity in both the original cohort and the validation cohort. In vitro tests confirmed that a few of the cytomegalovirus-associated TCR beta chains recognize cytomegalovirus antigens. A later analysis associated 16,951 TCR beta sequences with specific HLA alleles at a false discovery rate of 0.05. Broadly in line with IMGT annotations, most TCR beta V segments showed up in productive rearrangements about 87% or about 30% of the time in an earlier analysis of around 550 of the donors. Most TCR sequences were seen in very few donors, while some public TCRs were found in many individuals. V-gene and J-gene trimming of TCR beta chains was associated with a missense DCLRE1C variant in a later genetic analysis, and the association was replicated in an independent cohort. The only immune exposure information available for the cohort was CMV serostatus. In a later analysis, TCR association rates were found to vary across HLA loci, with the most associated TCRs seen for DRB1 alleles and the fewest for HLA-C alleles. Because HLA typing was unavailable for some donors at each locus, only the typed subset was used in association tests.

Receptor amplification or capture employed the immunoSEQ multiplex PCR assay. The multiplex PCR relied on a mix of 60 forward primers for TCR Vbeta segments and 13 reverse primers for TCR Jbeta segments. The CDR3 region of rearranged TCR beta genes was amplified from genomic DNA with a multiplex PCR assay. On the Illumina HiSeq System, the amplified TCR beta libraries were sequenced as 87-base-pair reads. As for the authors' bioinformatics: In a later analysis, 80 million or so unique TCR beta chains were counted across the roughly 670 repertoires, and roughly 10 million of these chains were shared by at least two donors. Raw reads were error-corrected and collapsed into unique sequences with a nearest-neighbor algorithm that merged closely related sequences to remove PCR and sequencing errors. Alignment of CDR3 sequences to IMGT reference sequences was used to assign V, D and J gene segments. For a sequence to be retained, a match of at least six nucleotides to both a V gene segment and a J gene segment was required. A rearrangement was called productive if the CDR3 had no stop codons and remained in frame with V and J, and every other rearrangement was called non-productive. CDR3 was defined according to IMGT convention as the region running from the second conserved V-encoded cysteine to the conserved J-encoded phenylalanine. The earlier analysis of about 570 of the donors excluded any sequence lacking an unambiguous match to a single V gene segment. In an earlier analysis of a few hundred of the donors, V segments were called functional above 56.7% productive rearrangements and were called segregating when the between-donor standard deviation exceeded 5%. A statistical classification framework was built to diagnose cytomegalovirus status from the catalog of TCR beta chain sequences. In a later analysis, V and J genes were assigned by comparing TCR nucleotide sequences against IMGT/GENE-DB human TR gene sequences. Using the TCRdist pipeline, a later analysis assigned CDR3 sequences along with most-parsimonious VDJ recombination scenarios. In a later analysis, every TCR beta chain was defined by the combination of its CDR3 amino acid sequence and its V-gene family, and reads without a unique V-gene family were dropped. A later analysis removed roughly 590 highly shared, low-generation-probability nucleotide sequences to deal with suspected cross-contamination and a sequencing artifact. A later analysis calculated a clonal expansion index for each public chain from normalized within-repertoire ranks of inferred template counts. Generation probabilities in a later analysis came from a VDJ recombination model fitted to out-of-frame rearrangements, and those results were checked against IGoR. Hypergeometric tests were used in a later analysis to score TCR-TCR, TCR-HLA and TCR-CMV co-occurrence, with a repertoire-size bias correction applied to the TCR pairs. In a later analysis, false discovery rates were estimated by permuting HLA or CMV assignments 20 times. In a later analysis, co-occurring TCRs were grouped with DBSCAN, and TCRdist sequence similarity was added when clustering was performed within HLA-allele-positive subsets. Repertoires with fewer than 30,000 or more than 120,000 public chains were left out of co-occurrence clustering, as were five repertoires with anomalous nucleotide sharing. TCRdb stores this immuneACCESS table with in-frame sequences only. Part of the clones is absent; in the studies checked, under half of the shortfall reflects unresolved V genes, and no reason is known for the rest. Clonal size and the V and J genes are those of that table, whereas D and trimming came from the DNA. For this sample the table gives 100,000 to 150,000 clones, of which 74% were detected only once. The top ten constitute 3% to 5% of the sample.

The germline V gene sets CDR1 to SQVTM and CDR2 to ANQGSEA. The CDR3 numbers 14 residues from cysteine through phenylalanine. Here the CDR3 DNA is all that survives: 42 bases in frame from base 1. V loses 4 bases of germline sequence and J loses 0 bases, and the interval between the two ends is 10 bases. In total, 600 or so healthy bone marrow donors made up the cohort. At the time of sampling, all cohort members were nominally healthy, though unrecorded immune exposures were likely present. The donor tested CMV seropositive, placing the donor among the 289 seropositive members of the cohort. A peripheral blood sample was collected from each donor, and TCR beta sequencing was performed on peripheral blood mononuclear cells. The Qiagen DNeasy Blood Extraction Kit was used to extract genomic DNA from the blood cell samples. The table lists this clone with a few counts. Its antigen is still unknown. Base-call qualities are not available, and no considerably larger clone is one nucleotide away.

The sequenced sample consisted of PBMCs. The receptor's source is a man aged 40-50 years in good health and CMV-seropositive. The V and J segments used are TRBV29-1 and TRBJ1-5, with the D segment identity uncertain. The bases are TGCAGCGTTGGAGAGCAGTTTAGCAATCAGCCCCAGCATTTT. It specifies CSVGEQFSNQPQHF.